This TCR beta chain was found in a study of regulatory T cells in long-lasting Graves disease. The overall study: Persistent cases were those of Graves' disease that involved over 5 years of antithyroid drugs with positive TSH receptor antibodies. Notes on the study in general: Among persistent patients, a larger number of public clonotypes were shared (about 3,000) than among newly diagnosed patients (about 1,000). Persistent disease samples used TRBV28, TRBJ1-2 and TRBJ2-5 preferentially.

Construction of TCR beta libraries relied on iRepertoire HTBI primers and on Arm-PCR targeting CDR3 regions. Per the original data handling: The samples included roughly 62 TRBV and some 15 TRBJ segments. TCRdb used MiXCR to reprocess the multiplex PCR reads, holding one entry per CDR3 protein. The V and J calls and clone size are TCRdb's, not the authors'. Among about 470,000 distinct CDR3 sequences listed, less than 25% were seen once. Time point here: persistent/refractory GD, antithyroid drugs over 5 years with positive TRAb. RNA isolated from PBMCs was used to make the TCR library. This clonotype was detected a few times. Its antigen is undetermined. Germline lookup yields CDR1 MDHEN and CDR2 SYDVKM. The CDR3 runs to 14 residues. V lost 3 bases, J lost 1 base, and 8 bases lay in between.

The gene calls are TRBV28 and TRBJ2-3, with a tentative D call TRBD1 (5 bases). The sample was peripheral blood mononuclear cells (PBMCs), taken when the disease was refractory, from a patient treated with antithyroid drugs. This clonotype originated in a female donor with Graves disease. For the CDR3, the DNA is TGTGCCAGCAGTTTTGAGACAGGCACAGATACGCAGTATTTT. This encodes CASSFETGTDTQYF. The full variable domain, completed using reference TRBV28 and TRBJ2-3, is DVKVTQSSRYLVKRTGEKVFLECVQDMDHENMFWYRQDPGLGLRLIYFSYDVKMKEKGDIPEGYSVSREKKERFSLILESASTNQTSMYLCASSFETGTDTQYFGPGTRLTVL.